The present TCR beta chain was sequenced within a study of regulatory T cells in long-lasting Graves disease. Study-wide findings and caveats: TRBV28 was favored in persistent disease, as were TRBJ1-2 and TRBJ2-5. The researchers studied only peripheral blood, not thyroid tissue.

This clonotype was detected many times. Its antigen is not known. With 3 bases clipped from V and 5 bases from J, the junction kept 0 bases outside the gene matches. This CDR3 contains 13 residues. Germline CDR1 is GTSNPN and CDR2 is SVGIG (reference sequence). Time point noted: newly diagnosed GD, antithyroid drugs for less than 3 months. RNA extracted from PBMCs served as the sequencing template. CDR3 regions were amplified by Arm-PCR using iRepertoire HTBI primers to build TCR beta libraries. TCRdb ran MiXCR on the multiplex PCR reads and lists one entry per CDR3 protein. The data hold some 600,000 distinct CDR3 sequences, with roughly 15% observed a single time. These records were also assigned to another study, of T cells in Graves' hyperthyroidism and ophthalmopathy. That study adds: Initially, a first-round RT-PCR of the TCR CDR3 employed the HTBI primer set. Model predictions of ophthalmopathy came a median approximately 6.8 months before onset.

Sequences were derived from peripheral blood mononuclear cells (PBMCs), sampled at new diagnosis, from a patient treated with antithyroid drugs. The receptor was isolated from a man younger than 35 with Graves disease. This chain connects TRBV30 to TRBJ2-2; 10 bases align to TRBD1. The CDR3 reads CAWRGQGTGELFF. In DNA, the CDR3 is TGTGCCTGGAGGGGACAGGGGACCGGGGAGCTGTTTTTT.